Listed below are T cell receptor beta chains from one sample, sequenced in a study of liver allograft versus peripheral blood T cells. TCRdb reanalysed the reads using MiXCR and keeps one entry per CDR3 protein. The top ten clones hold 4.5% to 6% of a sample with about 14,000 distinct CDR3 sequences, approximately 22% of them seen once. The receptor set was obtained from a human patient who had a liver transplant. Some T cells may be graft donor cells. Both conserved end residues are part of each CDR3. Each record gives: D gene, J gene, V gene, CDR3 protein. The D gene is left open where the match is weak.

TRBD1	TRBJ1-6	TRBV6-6	CASSYGPTGQGAKNSPLHF
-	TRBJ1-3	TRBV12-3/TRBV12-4	CASSFNRVGNTIYF
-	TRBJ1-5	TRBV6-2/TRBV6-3	CASSYGGSGQPQHF
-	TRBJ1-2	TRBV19	CASTPGDVFYGYTF
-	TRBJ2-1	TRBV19	CASSIGIQIYNEQFF
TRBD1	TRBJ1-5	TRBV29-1	CSVTDRGPNQPQHF
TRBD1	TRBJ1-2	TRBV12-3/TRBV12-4	CASSPFGTANYGYTF
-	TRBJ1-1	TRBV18	CASSSEGTEAFF
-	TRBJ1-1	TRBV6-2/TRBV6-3	CASSYSTYYTEAFF
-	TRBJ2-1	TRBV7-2	CASSLKTGYWGQFF
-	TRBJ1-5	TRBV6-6	CASGVDQPQHF
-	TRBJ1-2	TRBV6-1	CASSDRSRRYGYTF
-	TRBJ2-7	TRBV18	CASSPPKLTEQYF
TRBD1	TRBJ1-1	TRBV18	CASSLGTGGSGTEAFF
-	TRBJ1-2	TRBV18	CASSPLSGENYGYTF
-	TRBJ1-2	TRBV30	CAWSQILTGRDGYTF
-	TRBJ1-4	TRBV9	CASSVGGLGATNEKLFF
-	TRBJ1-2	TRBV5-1	CASSLWLRGNYGYTF
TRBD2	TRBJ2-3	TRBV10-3	CASRPGTSGSGTDTQYF
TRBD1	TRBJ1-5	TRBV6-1	CASSPQGAGQPQHF
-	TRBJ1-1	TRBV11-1	CASSLGERRNTEAFF
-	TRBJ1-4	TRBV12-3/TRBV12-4	CASSLVEGSEKLFF
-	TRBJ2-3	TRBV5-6	CASSLGVFGMRDTDTQYF
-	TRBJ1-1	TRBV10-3	CAISEGRDTEAFF
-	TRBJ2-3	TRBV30	CAWSRTLSTDTQYF
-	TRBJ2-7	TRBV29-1	CSVAYREELGQYF
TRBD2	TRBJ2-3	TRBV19	CASSFRTSGTDTQYF
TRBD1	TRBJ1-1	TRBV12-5	CASGNLWTGRQAFF
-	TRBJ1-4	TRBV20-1	CSARDVPNEKLFF
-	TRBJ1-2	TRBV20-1	CSARDWGVGYGYTF
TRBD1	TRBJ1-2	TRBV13	CASSLQGQGNYGYTF
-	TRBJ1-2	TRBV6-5	CASSPSYVRVNYGYTF
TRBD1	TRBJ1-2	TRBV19	CASSVIRGRDGYTF
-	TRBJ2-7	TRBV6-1	CASSEWRYEQYF
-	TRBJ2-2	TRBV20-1	CSALFANTGELFF
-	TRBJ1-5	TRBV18	CASSPSGTVGNQPQHF
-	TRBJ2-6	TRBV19	CASSKFSSGANVLTF
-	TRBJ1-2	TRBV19	CASNTGGIGGYTF
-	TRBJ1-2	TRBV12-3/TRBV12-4	CASSFQGHYGYTF
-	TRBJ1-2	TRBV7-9	CASSSQGQSNYGYTF
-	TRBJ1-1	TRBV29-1	CSARERNTEAFF
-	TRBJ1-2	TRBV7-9	CASSSGRHTLNYGYTF
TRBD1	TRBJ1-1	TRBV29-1	CSVGGQNSEAFF
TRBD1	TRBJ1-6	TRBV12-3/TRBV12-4	CASSRGQGSSYNSPLHF
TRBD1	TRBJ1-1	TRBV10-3	CAIRQTGLAEAFF
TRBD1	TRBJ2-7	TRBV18	CASSPLSGAGGTASYEQYF
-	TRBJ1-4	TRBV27	CASSSPGLGEKLFF
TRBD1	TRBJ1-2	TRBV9	CASSAQSRGPLYGYTF
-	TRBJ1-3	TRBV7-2	CASSPPAGNTIYF
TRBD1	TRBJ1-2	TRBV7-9	CASSSGQVGYTF
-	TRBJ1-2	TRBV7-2	CASSSGGGYYGYTF
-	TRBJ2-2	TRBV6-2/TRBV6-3	CASSDQGFTGELVF
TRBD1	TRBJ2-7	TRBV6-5	CASSFRQGNTYEQYF
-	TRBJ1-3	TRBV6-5	CASSYSNQGGYSGNTIYF
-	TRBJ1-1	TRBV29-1	CSAVGQTSEAFF
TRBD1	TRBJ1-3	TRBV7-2	CASSFQTGGSGNTIYF
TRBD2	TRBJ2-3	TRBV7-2	CASSSGLAGGHKDTQYF
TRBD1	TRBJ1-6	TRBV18	CASSTRDRNSPLHF